This TCR beta chain was identified in a study of shared clonotypes between healthy human individuals. Background on the study: Donor composition was a couple of women and a few men, aged 18 to 49.

Terminally differentiated effector memory CD45RA+ cells were excluded by CCR7 positive selection of CD45RO-negative cells. Method: immunoSEQ multiplex PCR; TCRdb's copy keeps in-frame clones and lacks some. The sample contains over 2 million clones, about 94% of which appear only once. Per the germline V gene, CDR1 is GTSNPN and CDR2 is SVGIG (reference sequence). Trimming left V 2 bases short and J 6 bases short, with 12 bases between. The CDR3 covers 13 residues. The source material was naive CD8+ T cells sorted from blood. This receptor was identified in a man aged 18 to 29 in good health. The chain uses TRBV30 and TRBJ2-3; perhaps TRBD2 as D (6 bases). CDR3 bases: TGTGCCTGGAGTCATGGAGGGGTTGATACGCAGTATTTT. Amino acid sequence: CAWSHGGVDTQYF.